Listed below are T cell receptor beta chains from one sample, sequenced in a study of T cell responses to AZD1222 COVID-19 vaccine. The data were produced by immunoSEQ multiplex PCR, yet TCRdb's version contains in-frame clones alone and is incomplete. The table includes 150,000 to 200,000 clones, just under 95% detected once. The specimen was peripheral blood, collected 28 days after the second dose of the MenACWY control vaccine. These receptors all stem from an adult who received the MenACWY meningococcal vaccine as a control. CDR3s include the opening cysteine and the closing phenylalanine or tryptophan. The order of the fields is J gene, clone size, V gene, D gene, CDR3 DNA, CDR3 protein. A D gene is named only where the DNA matches it firmly. Not every row has a clone size; where given, it reads once, few, many or a size class.

>TRBJ1-1|.|TRBV2|.
TGTGCCAGCAGTGTTAACGAGTTATTAACTGAAGCTTTCTTT
CASSVNELLTEAFF
>TRBJ1-1|.|TRBV30|TRBD1
TGTGCCTGGGAGGACAGGGGCGGGACTGAAGCTTTCTTT
CAWEDRGGTEAFF
>TRBJ2-1|.|TRBV18|TRBD2
TGTGCCAGCTCACCAGTAGCAAGCGGGGGGCCCGGGGGTGAGCAGTTCTTC
CASSPVASGGPGGEQFF
>TRBJ1-6|.|TRBV18|TRBD1
TGTGCCAGCTCATCCGGGACAGGCGTCAATTCACCCCTCCACTTT
CASSSGTGVNSPLHF
>TRBJ1-6|.|TRBV11-2|.
TGTGCCAGCAGCTTAGATCCTTCGGACTCACCCCTCCACTTT
CASSLDPSDSPLHF
>TRBJ2-7|.|TRBV27|TRBD1
TGTGCCAGCAGTTCGACCAAATGGGACAGCAACTACGAGCAGTACTTC
CASSSTKWDSNYEQYF
>TRBJ2-3|.|TRBV28|TRBD1
TGTGCCAGCAGTACCGGGACAGGGCCAGATACGCAGTATTTT
CASSTGTGPDTQYF
>TRBJ1-3|.|TRBV3-1/TRBV3-2|.
TGTGCCAGCAGCCAAGGGGTAGGAGCCAGGAACACCATATATTTT
CASSQGVGARNTIYF
>TRBJ1-2|once|TRBV19|TRBD1
TGTGCCAGTAGTAAACAAACTCCAAGGACAGGCAACTATGGCTACACCTTC
CASSKQTPRTGNYGYTF
>TRBJ2-2|.|TRBV3-1/TRBV3-2|TRBD2
TGTGCCAGCAGCCCGAGGCTAGCGGTGAACACCGGGGAGCTGTTTTTT
CASSPRLAVNTGELFF
>TRBJ1-3|.|TRBV3-1/TRBV3-2|.
TGTGCCAGCAGCCAAGATCACACGAGGGGAAACACCATATATTTT
CASSQDHTRGNTIYF
>TRBJ1-2|.|TRBV6-5|TRBD1
TGTGCCAGCAGTTACTCGATGACAGGGGGCCATGGCTACACCTTC
CASSYSMTGGHGYTF
>TRBJ2-7|.|TRBV18|.
TGTGCCAGCTCACCACCTGGTTTCTACGAGCAGTACTTC
CASSPPGFYEQYF
>TRBJ2-7|.|TRBV5-1|TRBD1
TGCGCCAGCAGCTTAAACAGGGGCCCCTACGAGCAGTACTTC
CASSLNRGPYEQYF
>TRBJ2-7|.|TRBV29-1|TRBD2
TGCAGCGCCTCGGGAGGTGCCTACGAGCAGTACTTC
CSASGGAYEQYF
>TRBJ2-7|.|TRBV18|.
TGTGCCAGCTCACCACCGACAGGAACCTACGAGCAGTACTTC
CASSPPTGTYEQYF
>TRBJ2-1|.|TRBV5-1|TRBD2
TGCGCCAGCAGCTTGGCCCCGGGGGGGTCCTACAATGAGCAGTTCTTC
CASSLAPGGSYNEQFF
>TRBJ2-7|few|TRBV5-5|TRBD1
TGTGCCAGCCGGGGACAGGGAAACGAGCAGTACTTC
CASRGQGNEQYF
>TRBJ1-1|.|TRBV5-1|.
TGCGCCAGCAGCTTCCTAGCTGGGGGAAACACTGAAGCTTTCTTT
CASSFLAGGNTEAFF
>TRBJ1-1|.|TRBV19|.
TGTGCCAGTAGTATAAGTCCGGGGAGCACTGAAGCTTTCTTT
CASSISPGSTEAFF
>TRBJ2-2|few|TRBV5-1|.
TGCGCCAGCAGGGCCAGGGGCTTTGGCACCGGGGAGCTGTTTTTT
CASRARGFGTGELFF
>TRBJ1-6|.|TRBV6-5|.
TGTGCCAGCAGGAAGGGAACGGATTATTCACCCCTCCACTTT
CASRKGTDYSPLHF
>TRBJ2-5|.|TRBV7-3|.
TGTGCCAGCAGCCTCGGACAGTCAGTTACCGAGACCCAGTACTTC
CASSLGQSVTETQYF
>TRBJ2-7|.|TRBV7-2|.
TGTGCCAGCAGCTTAAGTGGCTACGAGCAGTACTTC
CASSLSGYEQYF
>TRBJ2-3|.|TRBV24-1|TRBD1
TGTGCCACCAGTGTAACAGGGGGCTCTCAAAGAGATACGCAGTATTTT
CATSVTGGSQRDTQYF
>TRBJ1-4|.|TRBV10-3|.
TGTGCCATAAAGGAGGGAGGTCGGGGTGAAAAACTGTTTTTT
CAIKEGGRGEKLFF
>TRBJ2-5|.|TRBV18|.
TGTGCCAGCTCACAAGCGGGCCAAGAGACCCAGTACTTC
CASSQAGQETQYF
>TRBJ2-7|.|TRBV5-8|.
TGTGCCAGCAGCTTTGAGGGGACATTCTCCTACGAGCAGTACTTC
CASSFEGTFSYEQYF
>TRBJ1-1|.|TRBV11-2|.
TGTGCCAGCAGCTTCGGGAAGGGCATGAACACTGAAGCTTTCTTT
CASSFGKGMNTEAFF
>TRBJ1-5|.|TRBV7-9|.
TGTGCCAGCAGCTCCGGCTTTTCGAGGCCCCAGCATTTT
CASSSGFSRPQHF
>TRBJ1-1|.|TRBV5-1|.
TGCGCCAGCAGCTTGGGGCAGGGGTTCACTGAAGCTTTCTTT
CASSLGQGFTEAFF
>TRBJ1-4|.|TRBV5-1|.
TGCGCCAGCACCCCTTTTGGGGCTGAAAAACTGTTTTTT
CASTPFGAEKLFF
>TRBJ2-7|.|TRBV7-3|TRBD1
TGTGCCAGCAGCTTAGACAGGGGCTACGAGCAGTACTTC
CASSLDRGYEQYF
>TRBJ1-5|.|TRBV2|.
TGTGCCAGCAGTGGAGCAGGGCGGAGCAATCAGCCCCAGCATTTT
CASSGAGRSNQPQHF
>TRBJ1-1|.|TRBV6-2/TRBV6-3|.
TGTGCCAGCAGTTACGAGGGAATGGAAGCTTTCTTT
CASSYEGMEAFF
>TRBJ1-1|.|TRBV19|.
TGTGCCAGTGGGTTGGGGGCCTACACTGAAGCTTTCTTT
CASGLGAYTEAFF
>TRBJ2-7|.|TRBV5-4|TRBD2
TGTGCCAGCAGTCGGGGACTAGCGGGGGGGACCTACGAGCAGTACTTC
CASSRGLAGGTYEQYF
>TRBJ2-5|.|TRBV11-2|.
TGTGCCAGCAGCTTAGGGCCGGGCTCGGCAGAGACCCAGTACTTC
CASSLGPGSAETQYF